A single T cell receptor beta chain is shown here with its context. The data stem from a study of blood T cell repertoires in COVID-19. About the research overall: Samples taken during acute and convalescent COVID-19 were collected in the United States, Italy and Spain. From T cells, B-cell-depleted T cells, or PBMCs came the material, which was cDNA or gDNA.

Source study methods: How many nucleated cells were present was estimated from reference gene primer amplification. TCRdb's table, derived via immunoSEQ multiplex PCR, lists solely in-frame clones and lacks some. V and J calls and clone size are as listed in that table; D and trimming were resolved from the DNA. Seen here are 45,000 to 55,000 clones, around 84% observed once, and the top ten hold 10% to 15%. Trimming shortened V by 0 bases and J by 7 bases, and 9 bases separated the two germline ends. CDR3 length: 13 amino acids. From germline, CDR1 is MNHEY and CDR2 SVGAGI. The sequencing input was peripheral blood. The origin of this receptor is an older man with active COVID-19. The V and J genes are TRBV6-5 and TRBJ1-2, with D possibly being TRBD1 (6 bases). CDR3 nucleotide sequence: TGTGCCAGCAGTTACTCGGGGGCCGGTGGCTACACCTTC. Residues: CASSYSGAGGYTF.